This passage covers 18 T cell receptor beta chains from one sample sequenced in a study of blood T cells in healthy people across ages. Primed by a sample-barcoded 5' primer and a J-beta primer mix, a second PCR proceeded for about 7 to 12 cycles. TCRdb re-analysed the 5' RACE reads in MiXCR, keeping a single row per CDR3 protein. The sample records about 400,000 distinct CDR3 sequences, 52% being singletons. Sequences were obtained from blood. These TCRs come from a man between 60 and 75 years old in good health.

The chain employs TRBV27 and TRBJ1-6; D possibly corresponds to TRBD1 (5 bases). The germline V and J ends were trimmed by 4 bases and 9 bases, with 7 bases remaining between them. This CDR3 region has 12 residues. The V gene's germline CDR1 is MNHEY and CDR2 SMNVEV (reference sequence). DNA for the CDR3: TGTGCCAGCAGTTACGGGGGTTCACCCCTCCACTTT. Translated, it gives CASSYGGSPLHF.

The chain links TRBV4-3 to TRBJ2-7, with unresolved D. V shed 0 bases and J shed 1 base, with 13 bases lying between them. Germline CDR1 and CDR2: LGHNA and YSLEER. This CDR3 region has 16 residues. Written as DNA, the CDR3 is TGCGCCAGCAGCCAAGATGTGGCCTCGGAGTCCTACGAGCAGTACTTC. Its protein product is CASSQDVASESYEQYF.

The rearrangement links TRBV7-2 to TRBJ1-5, with a tentative D call TRBD1 (6 bases). CDR1 is SGHTA and CDR2 is FQGNSA in the germline V gene. Trimming cost V 1 base and J 0 bases, with 10 bases left between them. This CDR3 is built from 16 residues. CDR3 loop: CASSLVGANSNQPQHF. The CDR3 DNA follows: TGTGCCAGCAGCTTAGTGGGGGCAAATAGCAATCAGCCCCAGCATTTT.

The gene calls are TRBV6-5 and TRBJ2-1, with 7 bases aligning to TRBD2. The V gene's germline CDR1 is MNHEY and CDR2 SVGAGI. The CDR3 has 14 amino acids. The trim removed 6 bases at V and 5 bases at J, leaving 7 bases unmatched. CDR3 nucleotide sequence: TGTGCCAGCAGATACAGACTAGCCGACAATGAGCAGTTCTTC. This gives the protein CASRYRLADNEQFF.

Many counts were recorded for this clonotype. This chain connects TRBV9 to TRBJ1-2, with unresolved D. Trimming removed 3 bases at V and 4 bases at J, with 10 bases between. The CDR3 is made up of 13 amino acids. Germline V gives CDR1 SGDLS, CDR2 YYNGEE. CDR3 DNA sequence: TGTGCCAGCAGCGATGGTGGTAGCTATGGCTACACCTTC. This codes for CASSDGGSYGYTF.

V is TRBV9 and J is TRBJ2-4; D could derive from TRBD1 or TRBD2 (6 bases each). The J call is in doubt because the DNA end fits TRBJ2-7 better. The CDR3 length is 16 residues. Germline values: CDR1 SGDLS, CDR2 YYNGEE. CDR3: CASSGLSGASLYEQYF. The CDR3, as DNA: TGTGCCAGCAGCGGATTATCGGGGGCTAGCCTCTACGAGCAGTACTTC.

This clonotype came up once. Relative to the germline gene, one junction end is altered; a read error may explain this. V is TRBV7-8 and J is TRBJ2-1; 12 positions agree with TRBD2. This CDR3 region has 15 residues. CDR1 is SGHVS, CDR2 FQNEAQ, per germline. Here the CDR3 DNA reads TGTGCCAGCAGCCTAGCGGGGGGGGACTTCAATGAGCAGTTCTTC. Its translation is CASSLAGGDFNEQFF.

This clonotype was picked up many times. The chain uses TRBV3-1 and TRBJ2-3, with TRBD2 as a possible D gene (6 bases). The CDR3 is made up of 15 amino acids. The V gene's germline CDR1 is LGHDT and CDR2 YNNKEL (reference sequence). V was cut by 4 bases and J by 4 bases, with 15 bases left in between. CDR3 loop: CASSRRLEGADTQYF. CDR3 nucleotide sequence: TGTGCCAGCAGCCGCCGACTAGAGGGTGCAGATACGCAGTATTTT.

The chain uses TRBV19 and TRBJ1-2, with D possibly being TRBD1 (5 bases). This CDR3 contains 16 residues. Trimming stripped 7 bases from V and 3 bases from J, with 21 bases between. CDR1 and CDR2 (germline): LNHDA, SQIVND (reference sequence). Here the CDR3 DNA reads TGTGCCAGTAAATCTTGGGTCAGGGATGTGGACTATGGCTACACCTTC. Translating it yields CASKSWVRDVDYGYTF.

The rearrangement links TRBV6-5 to TRBJ2-1; 7 nucleotides align to TRBD1. CDR1 and CDR2 (germline): MNHEY, SVGAGI. The V and J ends lost 6 bases and 4 bases, in that order; junction bases with no gene match: 9. This CDR3 spans 15 amino acids. Here the CDR3 DNA reads TGTGCCAGCAGCCCCTCCGGGACAGCTTACAATGAGCAGTTCTTC. It specifies CASSPSGTAYNEQFF.

The J gene is TRBJ2-6, the V gene TRBV30; no clear D gene. Germline-derived CDR1 and CDR2 are GTSNPN and SVGIG (reference sequence). The CDR3 runs to 12 residues. Trimming took off 7 bases at V and 4 bases at J, with 8 bases between the two ends. The CDR3 sequence is CALGWGANVLTF. The CDR3 bases are TGTGCCTTGGGCTGGGGGGCCAACGTCCTGACTTTC.

The rearrangement links TRBV7-9 to TRBJ1-2, with D possibly TRBD1 on 5 matching bases. CDR3 length: 15 residues. With 2 bases removed from V and 5 bases from J, the gap between germline ends came to 15 bases. Germline assignment: CDR1 SEHNR and CDR2 FQNEAQ (reference sequence). The CDR3 sequence is CASSLPRGVPYGYTF. Written as DNA, the CDR3 is TGTGCCAGCAGCTTACCGCGGGGGGTTCCTTATGGCTACACCTTC.

This clonotype was counted a few times. J is TRBJ2-7 and V is TRBV3-1; 9 bases fit TRBD2. The CDR3 has 14 residues. Unmatched junction bases numbered 3, after V lost 6 bases and J lost 0 bases. The V gene's germline CDR1 is LGHDT and CDR2 YNNKEL (reference sequence). This chain's CDR3 is CASRGGGASYEQYF. The CDR3 DNA follows: TGTGCCAGCAGAGGCGGGGGGGCCTCCTACGAGCAGTACTTC.

The gene calls are TRBV7-9 and TRBJ2-3; D is ambiguous. With 5 bases removed from V and 5 bases from J, the gap between germline ends came to 8 bases. Germline V gene data show CDR1 as SEHNR and CDR2 as FQNEAQ (reference sequence). This CDR3 region has 12 residues. The CDR3 coding sequence is TGTGCCAGCAGCGCCGTGGTAGATACGCAGTATTTT. As protein: CASSAVVDTQYF.

CDR3 sequence (DNA): TGCGCCAGCAGCTTGGGGTTCTCAGGTGGCTACACCTTC. Its protein is CASSLGFSGGYTF. J is TRBJ1-2 and V is TRBV5-1; D gene unclear. Germline loops: CDR1 SGHRS, CDR2 YFSETQ. V was cut by 0 bases and J by 7 bases, with 10 bases left in between. The CDR3 is made up of 13 amino acids.

This chain joins TRBV20-1 and TRBJ2-1; D remains unclear. Germline CDR1 DFQATT, CDR2 SNEGSKA (reference sequence). The CDR3 has 13 amino acids. V was cut by 2 bases and J by 6 bases, with 11 bases left in between. The chain's CDR3 is CSARPSLPNEQFF. The CDR3 DNA reads as TGCAGTGCTAGACCATCCCTCCCCAATGAGCAGTTCTTC.

There are a few counts of this clonotype. The CDR3 loop reads CASSDPDREETQYF. In DNA form, the CDR3 reads TGTGCCAGCAGTGATCCGGACAGGGAAGAGACCCAGTACTTC. V gene TRBV6-1 combines with J gene TRBJ2-5, with 8 nucleotides matching TRBD1. V was clipped by 3 bases and J by 3 bases; unmatched bases: 3. This CDR3 spans 14 amino acids. Per the germline V gene, CDR1 is MNHNS and CDR2 is SASEGT.

This clonotype showed up many times. This chain uses TRBV11-2 with TRBJ2-2; possibly TRBD2 for D (6 bases). Germline V gene data show CDR1 as SGHAT and CDR2 as FQNNGV. Trimming shortened V by 1 base and J by 6 bases, and 12 bases separated the two germline ends. The CDR3 covers 15 residues. CDR3 residues: CASSLGGGRSGELFF. In DNA form, the CDR3 reads TGTGCCAGCAGCTTAGGGGGAGGCCGGTCCGGGGAGCTGTTTTTT.